This TCR beta chain is from a study of blood T cell repertoires in COVID-19. In the study overall: Sites across the United States, Italy and Spain contributed samples from acute and convalescent COVID-19. PBMCs, B-cell-depleted T cells, or T cells were the source of the cDNA or gDNA that made up the material.

In the original analysis: Counts of nucleated cells, estimated from reference gene primer amplification, were obtained. TCRdb's copy holds only in-frame clones and misses some; the assay was immunoSEQ multiplex PCR. V and J calls and clone size come straight from that table; D and trimming were deduced from the DNA. The table has approximately 250,000 clones, 83% seen once. Per germline, CDR1 GTSNPN and CDR2 SVGIG (reference sequence). This CDR3 has 16 amino acids. Trimming pared 2 bases from V and 0 bases from J, leaving 11 bases between. This clone was found a few times. The source material was peripheral blood. This receptor was taken from a human donor in a cohort sampled during active COVID-19. The chain links TRBV30 to TRBJ2-6; D unclear. The CDR3: CAWSSGGSSGANVLTF. The CDR3 coding sequence is TGTGCCTGGAGTTCAGGTGGGTCCTCTGGGGCCAACGTCCTGACTTTC.